This passage covers 14 T cell receptor beta chains from one sample sequenced in a study of response to subunit inactivated influenza vaccine. TCRdb fed the RT-PCR reads into MiXCR, producing one record per CDR3 protein. This table has hundreds of thousands of distinct CDR3 sequences, around 15% appearing once. The sample consisted of PBMCs from blood, taken around 15 days before vaccination. The origin of the receptors is a man aged 50 to 60 who received an inactivated influenza vaccine.

The V call is TRBV11-2, the J call TRBJ2-5; D is unresolved. Trimming shortened V by 5 bases and J by 1 base, and 14 bases separated the two germline ends. Germline V lookup: CDR1 SGHAT, CDR2 FQNNGV. The CDR3 extends over 15 amino acids. The CDR3 DNA reads as TGTGCCAGCAGCCCGCCCGGAGTACTCCAAGAGACCCAGTACTTC. This sequence encodes CASSPPGVLQETQYF.

J is TRBJ2-3 and V is TRBV6-5, with 8 nucleotides matching TRBD2. The CDR3 spans 18 residues. V shed 2 bases and J 6 bases; nucleotides not matched to a gene: 16. In germline, CDR1 is MNHEY, CDR2 SVGAGI. Here the CDR3 reads CASSYPGTSQYSGDTQYF. CDR3 sequence (DNA): TGTGCCAGCAGTTACCCGGGGACTAGTCAATATTCGGGGGATACGCAGTATTTT.

The chain employs TRBV20-1 and TRBJ2-3, with D unclear. Trimming removed 6 bases at V and 2 bases at J, with 15 bases between. There are 14 residues in the CDR3. The germline V gene has CDR1 DFQATT and CDR2 SNEGSKA (reference sequence). The DNA for the CDR3 is TGCAGTGCGCCACCCGCCTCAGCCACAGATACGCAGTATTTT. It encodes CSAPPASATDTQYF.

The chain links TRBV20-1 to TRBJ2-3; TRBD2 agrees at 10 bases. V was clipped by 6 bases and J by 1 base; unmatched bases: 16. CDR3 length: 18 residues. The germline V gene has CDR1 DFQATT and CDR2 SNEGSKA (reference sequence). This CDR3 is CSAQGHLAGVRGTDTQYF. The CDR3, as DNA: TGCAGTGCCCAGGGGCACCTAGCGGGAGTTCGGGGCACAGATACGCAGTATTTT.

This clonotype appeared a few times. The rearrangement joins TRBV20-1 to TRBJ1-5; 9 bases line up with TRBD1. J gave up 6 bases and V 4 bases, and 10 bases lay outside the gene matches. CDR3 length equals 15 residues. The V gene's germline CDR1 is DFQATT and CDR2 SNEGSKA (reference sequence). The DNA for the CDR3 is TGCAGTGCTACCCCGGGACAGGGAATGTTTCAGCCCCAGCATTTT. Its translation is CSATPGQGMFQPQHF.

This clonotype was recorded a few times. The chain recombines TRBV28 with TRBJ2-5; D is possibly TRBD2 (7 bases). CDR1 and CDR2 from the germline V gene are MDHEN and SYDVKM. The ends were cut back, 10 bases at V and 11 bases at J, with 14 bases in the middle. The CDR3 is 10 amino acids. The CDR3 DNA follows: TGTGCCACCACAGGGACTAAGCAGTACTTC. This codes for CATTGTKQYF.

This chain uses TRBV5-5 with TRBJ2-3; D is possibly TRBD2 (7 bases). The CDR3 is made up of 17 amino acids. Deletions cut 1 base from V and 4 bases from J, with 19 bases between. Germline CDR1 reads SGHKS; CDR2 reads YYEKEE (reference sequence). The CDR3, as DNA: TGTGCCAGCAGCTTGATTTTCGGGGGGCCCGCTTCAGATACGCAGTATTTT. It yields the protein CASSLIFGGPASDTQYF. The whole variable domain, filled in from reference TRBV5-5 and TRBJ2-3, reads DAGVTQSPTHLIKTRGQQVTLRCSPISGHKSVSWYQQVLGQGPQFIFQYYEKEERGRGNFPDRFSARQFPNYSSELNVNALLLGDSALYLCASSLIFGGPASDTQYFGPGTRLTVL.

The rearrangement joins TRBV19 to TRBJ2-7, with 11 bases lining up with TRBD2. The CDR3 is 15 amino acids. With 7 bases clipped from V and 0 bases from J, the junction kept 5 bases outside the gene matches. CDR1 is LNHDA and CDR2 is SQIVND in the germline V gene (reference sequence). The CDR3 DNA follows: TGTGCCAGTACCGACCTAGCGGGGGGCTCCTACGAGCAGTACTTC. Amino acid sequence: CASTDLAGGSYEQYF.

The table lists this clonotype with a few counts. This sequence joins TRBV4-1 and TRBJ2-3, with 8 bases matching TRBD2. Germline CDR1 reads MGHRA; CDR2 reads YSYEKL. The CDR3 length is 17 residues. The V gene end was trimmed by 3 bases and the J gene end by 6 bases; junction bases not matched to a gene: 14. Here the CDR3 reads CASSHIGHSGGSDTQYF. The CDR3, as DNA: TGCGCCAGCAGCCACATTGGCCACAGCGGGGGTTCTGATACGCAGTATTTT.

The CDR3 loop reads CASSLGDRDEQYF. CDR3 bases: TGCGCCAGCAGCTTGGGCGACAGGGACGAGCAGTACTTC. The V call is TRBV5-1, the J call TRBJ2-7, with 7 nucleotides matching TRBD1. The germline V gene encodes CDR1 SGHRS and CDR2 YFSETQ. CDR3 length: 13 amino acids. J was trimmed by 5 bases and V by 0 bases; bases with no gene match: 2.

V gene TRBV15 combines with J gene TRBJ2-1; TRBD2 matches at 7 bases. V was pared by 6 bases and J by 9 bases, with 8 bases of the junction left unmatched. CDR3 length: 13 residues. Germline CDR1 reads LNHNV; CDR2 reads YYDKDF (reference sequence). Here the CDR3 DNA reads TGTGCCACCAGTGGACCCTGGGAGGGTGAGCAGTTCTTC. Translation: CATSGPWEGEQFF.

This chain joins TRBV29-1 and TRBJ2-7; perhaps TRBD2 as D (5 bases). Trimming removed 2 bases at V and 0 bases at J, with 8 bases between. Germline CDR1 reads SQVTM; CDR2 reads ANQGSEA. The CDR3 is made up of 13 amino acids. The CDR3 loop is CSVESGSSYEQYF. The CDR3 nucleotides are TGCAGCGTTGAAAGCGGCAGCTCCTACGAGCAGTACTTC.

The sample holds a few counts of this clonotype. The rearrangement links TRBV5-1 to TRBJ2-5; no reliable D call. Germline lookup yields CDR1 SGHRS and CDR2 YFSETQ. The germline V and J ends were trimmed by 1 base and 2 bases, with 12 bases remaining between them. The CDR3 has 15 amino acids. The CDR3 region is CASSLLGPRQETQYF. In nucleotides, the CDR3 is TGCGCCAGCAGCTTGCTAGGGCCGAGACAAGAGACCCAGTACTTC. The full variable domain, its missing parts supplied by reference TRBV5-1 and TRBJ2-5, is KAGVTQTPRYLIKTRGQQVTLSCSPISGHRSVSWYQQTPGQGLQFLFEYFSETQRNKGNFPGRFSGRQFSNSRSEMNVSTLELGDSALYLCASSLLGPRQETQYFGPGTRLLVL.

V usage is TRBV14 and J usage is TRBJ2-5; possibly TRBD1 for D (5 bases). The V gene's germline CDR1 is SGHDN and CDR2 FVKESK. This CDR3 has 13 residues. Trimming took off 2 bases at V and 5 bases at J, with 9 bases between the two ends. The CDR3 DNA is TGTGCCAGCAGCCAATCTCGACAGGAGACCCAGTACTTC. It yields the protein CASSQSRQETQYF.